The rows below give T cell receptor beta chains drawn from one sample of a study of patients and donors after allogeneic stem cell transplantation. TCRdb re-derived calls from the RT-PCR reads in MiXCR, one entry per CDR3 protein. Among about 960,000 distinct CDR3 sequences listed, approximately 18% were seen once. Material: blood, either unsorted or a sorted T cell fraction (not recorded which). Receptors originate from a human donor who was either an allogeneic HSCT recipient or a stem cell or donor lymphocyte infusion donor (not recorded which). It is not recorded whose cells these are; they may come from a transplant donor. CDR3s include the opening cysteine and the closing phenylalanine or tryptophan. The D gene is left open where the match is weak. The size of a clone is reported for some rows only, either as once, few or many, or as a class for expanded clones.

CDR3: CASSQPPADTGELFF
V: TRBV4-1
J: TRBJ2-2
size: .
D: .

CDR3: CASSQMASGMVPGELFF
V: TRBV4-1
J: TRBJ2-2
size: .
D: TRBD2

CDR3: CASGRGGDEQFF
V: TRBV5-1
J: TRBJ2-1
size: few
D: TRBD1

CDR3: CASSSRDFYNEQFF
V: TRBV4-1
J: TRBJ2-1
size: .
D: .

CDR3: CASSLRELYNSPLHF
V: TRBV5-6
J: TRBJ1-6
size: few
D: .

CDR3: CATSDDTTSGANVLTF
V: TRBV24-1
J: TRBJ2-6
size: .
D: .

CDR3: CASTPGRERGETQYF
V: TRBV2
J: TRBJ2-5
size: few
D: TRBD2

CDR3: CASSLSGTGPGYEQYF
V: TRBV7-2
J: TRBJ2-7
size: .
D: .

CDR3: CASSQDHHSGYEQYF
V: TRBV4-3
J: TRBJ2-7
size: .
D: .

CDR3: CSVEDGFPATQYF
V: TRBV29-1
J: TRBJ2-5
size: many
D: .

CDR3: CASSLRRGGSYNEQFF
V: TRBV7-2
J: TRBJ2-1
size: few
D: TRBD2

CDR3: CASSGRDSDYEQYF
V: TRBV5-1
J: TRBJ2-7
size: .
D: TRBD1

CDR3: CSVEEIYDPGNTIYF
V: TRBV29-1
J: TRBJ1-3
size: .
D: .

CDR3: CASSQVKWKQYF
V: TRBV14
J: TRBJ2-7
size: .
D: .

CDR3: CASSQEGGGTDQETQYF
V: TRBV4-1
J: TRBJ2-5
size: few
D: .

CDR3: CSARDSARATNYGYTF
V: TRBV20-1
J: TRBJ1-2
size: few
D: .

CDR3: CASSQFTGENTEAFF
V: TRBV18
J: TRBJ1-1
size: few
D: TRBD1

CDR3: CSARTGNSNQPQHF
V: TRBV29-1
J: TRBJ1-5
size: .
D: TRBD1

CDR3: CAWSVGDFAYEQYF
V: TRBV30
J: TRBJ2-7
size: .
D: .

CDR3: CSVVRKVDEQFF
V: TRBV29-1
J: TRBJ2-1
size: .
D: .

CDR3: CASSEKDNWEEKLFF
V: TRBV10-2
J: TRBJ1-4
size: .
D: .

CDR3: CSASLRDYEQYF
V: TRBV20-1
J: TRBJ2-7
size: .
D: .

CDR3: CSARGTGGTWVRNQPQHF
V: TRBV20-1
J: TRBJ1-5
size: .
D: TRBD1

CDR3: CASRGRTGTRDFGTDTQYF
V: TRBV11-1
J: TRBJ2-3
size: .
D: TRBD2

CDR3: CASSEAPGESLYEQYF
V: TRBV2
J: TRBJ2-7
size: .
D: .

CDR3: CASSERTSGGTDTQYF
V: TRBV5-1
J: TRBJ2-3
size: .
D: TRBD2